What follows are 9 T cell receptor beta chains derived from one specimen sequenced in a study of siplizumab effects on memory and regulatory T cells. Measured with immunoSEQ multiplex PCR; TCRdb has only the in-frame clones, and not every one. The sample shows roughly 120,000 clones, around 94% of them seen only once. The sample was non-Treg CD4+ T cells sorted from blood. Receptor source: a human donor in good health.

The chain recombines TRBV7-9 with TRBJ2-7, with D maybe TRBD1 (6 bases). Trimming removed 5 bases at V and 7 bases at J, with 12 bases between. The CDR3 is made up of 12 amino acids. Germline CDR1 reads SEHNR; CDR2 reads FQNEAQ (reference sequence). The chain's CDR3 is CASSRDDREQYF. The CDR3 DNA reads TGTGCCAGCAGCCGGGACGACAGGGAGCAGTACTTC.

The genes are TRBV7-9 and TRBJ1-1, with unresolved D. The CDR3 extends over 14 amino acids. V lost 2 bases, J lost 3 bases, and 10 bases lay in between. The V gene's germline CDR1 is SEHNR and CDR2 FQNEAQ (reference sequence). The CDR3 nucleotides read TGTGCCAGCAGCTTATCCTCTTTAGACACTGAAGCTTTCTTT. Its translation is CASSLSSLDTEAFF.

This clone was counted once. The V and J genes are TRBV2 and TRBJ1-1; 10 positions match TRBD1. The J segment lost 1 base and the V segment lost 5 bases, leaving 4 bases of the junction unmatched. Germline-derived CDR1 and CDR2 are SNHLY and FYNNEI. The length of the CDR3 is 15 residues. The CDR3 spells CASSPRTGGNTEAFF. The CDR3 nucleotides are TGTGCCAGCAGTCCGCGGACAGGGGGGAACACTGAAGCTTTCTTT.

This clone was observed a handful of times. The chain has TRBV4-2 and TRBJ1-4; possibly TRBD1 for D (5 bases). V shed 2 bases and J shed 2 bases, with 12 bases lying between them. This CDR3 is 16 amino acids long. Germline V gene data show CDR1 as LGHNA and CDR2 as YNFKEQ. The CDR3 region is CASSQMGDHTNEKLFF. The CDR3, as DNA: TGTGCCAGCAGCCAAATGGGGGACCACACTAATGAAAAACTGTTTTTT.

This chain joins TRBV30 and TRBJ1-3; D unresolved. The CDR3 runs 13 residues. Germline lookup yields CDR1 GTSNPN and CDR2 SVGIG (reference sequence). Trimming shortened V by 7 bases and J by 1 base, and 11 bases separated the two germline ends. CDR3 sequence reads: CALTSPSGNTIYF. The DNA for the CDR3 is TGTGCCTTAACCAGTCCATCTGGAAACACCATATATTTT.

This sequence joins TRBV25-1 and TRBJ1-1, with D uncertain. Trimming shortened V by 8 bases and J by 3 bases, and 13 bases separated the two germline ends. Germline V gene lookup returns CDR1 MGHDK and CDR2 SYGVNS. The CDR3 extends over 13 amino acids. The CDR3: CASLRLGDTEAFF. The CDR3 bases are TGTGCCAGCCTGAGACTAGGTGACACTGAAGCTTTCTTT.

The chain combines TRBV6-1 with TRBJ2-3; 8 bases are a match to TRBD2. Germline loops: CDR1 MNHNS, CDR2 SASEGT. The J segment lost 0 bases and the V segment lost 8 bases, leaving 4 bases of the junction unmatched. CDR3 length equals 14 residues. The CDR3 region is CASFSGTSTDTQYF. The CDR3 DNA follows: TGTGCCAGCTTTAGCGGGACTAGCACAGATACGCAGTATTTT.

This chain uses TRBV5-1 with TRBJ1-1, with D possibly being TRBD1 (6 bases). CDR1 SGHRS and CDR2 YFSETQ come from the germline V gene. The length of the CDR3 is 14 residues. V gave up 4 bases and J gave up 6 bases, with 16 bases separating them. CDR3 in amino acids: CASSRTEGHPEAFF. The CDR3 coding sequence is TGCGCCAGCAGCCGGACAGAAGGGCACCCTGAAGCTTTCTTT.

The chain is built from TRBV5-1 and TRBJ2-7; 9 bases are a match to TRBD2. Germline loops: CDR1 SGHRS, CDR2 YFSETQ. This CDR3 contains 15 residues. With 0 bases clipped from V and 3 bases from J, the junction kept 4 bases outside the gene matches. CDR3 protein: CASSLDFSGSYEQYF. CDR3 sequence (DNA): TGCGCCAGCAGCTTGGATTTTAGCGGGAGCTACGAGCAGTACTTC.